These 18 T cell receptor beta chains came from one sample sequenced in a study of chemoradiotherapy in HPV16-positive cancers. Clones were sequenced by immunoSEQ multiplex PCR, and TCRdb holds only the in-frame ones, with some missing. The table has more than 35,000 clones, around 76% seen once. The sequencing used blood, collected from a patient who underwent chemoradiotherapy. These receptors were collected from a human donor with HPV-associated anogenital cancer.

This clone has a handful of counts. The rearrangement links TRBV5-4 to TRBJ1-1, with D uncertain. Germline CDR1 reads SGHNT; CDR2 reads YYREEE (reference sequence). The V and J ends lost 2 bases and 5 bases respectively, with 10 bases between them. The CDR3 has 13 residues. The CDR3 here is CASSLPGRTEAFF. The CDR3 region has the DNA TGTGCCAGCAGCTTACCGGGGAGGACTGAAGCTTTCTTT.

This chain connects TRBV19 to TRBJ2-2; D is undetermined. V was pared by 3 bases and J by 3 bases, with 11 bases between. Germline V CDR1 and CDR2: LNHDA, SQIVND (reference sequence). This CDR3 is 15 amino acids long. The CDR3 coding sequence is TGTGCCAGTAGTATTTGGGCTTTGGACACCGGGGAGCTGTTTTTT. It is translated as CASSIWALDTGELFF.

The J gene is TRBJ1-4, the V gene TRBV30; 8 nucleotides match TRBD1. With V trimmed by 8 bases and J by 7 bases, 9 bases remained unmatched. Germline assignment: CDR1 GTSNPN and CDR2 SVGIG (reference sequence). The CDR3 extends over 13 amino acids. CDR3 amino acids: CAGLYRGGEKLFF. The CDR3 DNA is TGTGCCGGCCTCTACAGGGGGGGTGAAAAACTGTTTTTT.

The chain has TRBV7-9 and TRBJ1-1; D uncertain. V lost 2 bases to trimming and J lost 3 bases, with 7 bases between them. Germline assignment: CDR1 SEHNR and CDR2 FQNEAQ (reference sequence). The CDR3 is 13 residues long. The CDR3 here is CASSLTSDTEAFF. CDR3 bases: TGTGCCAGCAGCTTAACCAGTGACACTGAAGCTTTCTTT. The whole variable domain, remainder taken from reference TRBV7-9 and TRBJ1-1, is DTGVSQNPRHKITKRGQNVTFRCDPISEHNRLYWYRQTLGQGPEFLTYFQNEAQLEKSRLLSDRFSAERPKGSFSTLEIQRTEQGDSAMYLCASSLTSDTEAFFGQGTRLTVV.

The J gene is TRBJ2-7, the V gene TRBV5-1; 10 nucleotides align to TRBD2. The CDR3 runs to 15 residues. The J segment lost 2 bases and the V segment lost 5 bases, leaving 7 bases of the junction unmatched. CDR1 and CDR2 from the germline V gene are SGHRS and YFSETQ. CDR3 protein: CASSYSGGPTYEQYF. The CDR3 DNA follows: TGCGCCAGCAGTTATAGCGGGGGGCCGACCTACGAGCAGTACTTC.

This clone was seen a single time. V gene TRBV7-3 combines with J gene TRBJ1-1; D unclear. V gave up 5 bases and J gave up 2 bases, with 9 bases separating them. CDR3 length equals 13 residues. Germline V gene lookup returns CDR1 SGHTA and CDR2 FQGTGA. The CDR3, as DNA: TGTGCCAGCAGCCCCATGCAAAACACTGAAGCTTTCTTT. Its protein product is CASSPMQNTEAFF.

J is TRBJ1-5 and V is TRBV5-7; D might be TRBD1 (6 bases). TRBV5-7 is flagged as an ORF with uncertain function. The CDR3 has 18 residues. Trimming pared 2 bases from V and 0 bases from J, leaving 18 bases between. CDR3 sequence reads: CASSFRGILGSSNQPQHF. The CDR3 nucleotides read TGTGCCAGCAGCTTTAGGGGGATCCTTGGGAGTAGCAATCAGCCCCAGCATTTT.

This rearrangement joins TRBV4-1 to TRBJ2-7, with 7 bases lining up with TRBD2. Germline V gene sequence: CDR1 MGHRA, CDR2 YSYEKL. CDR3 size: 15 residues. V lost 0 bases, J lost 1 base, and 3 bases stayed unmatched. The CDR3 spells CASSQEPGRSYEQYF. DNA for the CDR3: TGCGCCAGCAGCCAAGAACCCGGGAGGTCCTACGAGCAGTACTTC.

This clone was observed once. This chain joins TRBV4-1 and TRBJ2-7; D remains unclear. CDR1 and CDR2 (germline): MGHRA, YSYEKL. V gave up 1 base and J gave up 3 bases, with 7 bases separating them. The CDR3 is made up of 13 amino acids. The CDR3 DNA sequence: TGCGCCAGCAGCCAAGGTGGGCACTACGAGCAGTACTTC. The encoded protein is CASSQGGHYEQYF.

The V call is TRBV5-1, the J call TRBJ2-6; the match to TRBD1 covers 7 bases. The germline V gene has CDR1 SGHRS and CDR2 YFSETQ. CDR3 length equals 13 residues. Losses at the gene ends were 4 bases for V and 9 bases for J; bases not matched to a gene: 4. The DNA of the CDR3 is TGCGCCAGCAGCCCAGGGACAGACAACGTCCTGACTTTC. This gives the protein CASSPGTDNVLTF.

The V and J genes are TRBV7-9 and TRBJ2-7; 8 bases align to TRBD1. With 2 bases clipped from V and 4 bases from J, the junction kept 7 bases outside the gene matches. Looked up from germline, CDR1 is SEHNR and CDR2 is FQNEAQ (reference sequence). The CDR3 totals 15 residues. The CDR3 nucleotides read TGTGCCAGCAGCTTAATAGGACAGGGTACTTACGAGCAGTACTTC. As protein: CASSLIGQGTYEQYF.

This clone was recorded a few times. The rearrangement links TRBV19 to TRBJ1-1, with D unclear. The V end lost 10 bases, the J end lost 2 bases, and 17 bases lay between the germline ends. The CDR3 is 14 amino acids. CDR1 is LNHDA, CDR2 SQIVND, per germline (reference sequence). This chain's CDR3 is CATKVQATNTEAFF. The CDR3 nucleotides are TGTGCCACTAAGGTCCAGGCCACCAACACTGAAGCTTTCTTT.

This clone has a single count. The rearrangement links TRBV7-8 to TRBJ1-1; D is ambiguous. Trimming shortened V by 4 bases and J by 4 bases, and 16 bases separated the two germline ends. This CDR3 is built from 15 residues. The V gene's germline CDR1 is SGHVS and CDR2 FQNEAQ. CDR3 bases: TGTGCCAGCAGCTCCGACCGGGCTAAGGGCACTGAAGCTTTCTTT. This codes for CASSSDRAKGTEAFF.

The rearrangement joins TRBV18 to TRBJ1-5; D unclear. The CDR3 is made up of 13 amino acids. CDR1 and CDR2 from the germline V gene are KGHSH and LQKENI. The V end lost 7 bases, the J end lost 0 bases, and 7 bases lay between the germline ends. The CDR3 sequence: CASCADSNQPQHF. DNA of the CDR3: TGTGCCAGCTGCGCGGATAGCAATCAGCCCCAGCATTTT.

Written as DNA, the CDR3 is TGTGCCAGCAGCCACCGGGACACCGACTATGGCTACACCTTC. The encoded protein is CASSHRDTDYGYTF. The chain has TRBV5-6 and TRBJ1-2; D might be TRBD1 (6 bases). CDR1 and CDR2 from the germline V gene are SGHDT and YYEEEE. Between the trimmed V and J ends, which lost 4 bases and 3 bases, there was a span of 13 bases. The CDR3 totals 14 residues.

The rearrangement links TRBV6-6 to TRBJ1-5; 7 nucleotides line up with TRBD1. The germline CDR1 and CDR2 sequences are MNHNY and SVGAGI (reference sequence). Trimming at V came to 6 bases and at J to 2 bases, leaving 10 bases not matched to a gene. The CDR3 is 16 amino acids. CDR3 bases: TGTGCCAGCAGCCGACTCCAGGGGGATGGCAATCAGCCCCAGCATTTT. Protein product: CASSRLQGDGNQPQHF.

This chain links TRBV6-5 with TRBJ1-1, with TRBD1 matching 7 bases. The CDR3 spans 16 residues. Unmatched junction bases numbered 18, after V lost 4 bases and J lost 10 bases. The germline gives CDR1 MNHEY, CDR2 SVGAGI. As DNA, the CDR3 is TGTGCCAGCAGTTCCAATAGGGGGCGACTCACTTCGGGAGCTTTCTTT. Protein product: CASSSNRGRLTSGAFF.

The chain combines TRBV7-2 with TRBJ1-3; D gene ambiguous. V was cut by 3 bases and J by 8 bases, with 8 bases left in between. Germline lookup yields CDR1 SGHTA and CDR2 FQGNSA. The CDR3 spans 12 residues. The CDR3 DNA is TGTGCCAGCAGCTTGATGGATGACACCATATATTTT. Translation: CASSLMDDTIYF.